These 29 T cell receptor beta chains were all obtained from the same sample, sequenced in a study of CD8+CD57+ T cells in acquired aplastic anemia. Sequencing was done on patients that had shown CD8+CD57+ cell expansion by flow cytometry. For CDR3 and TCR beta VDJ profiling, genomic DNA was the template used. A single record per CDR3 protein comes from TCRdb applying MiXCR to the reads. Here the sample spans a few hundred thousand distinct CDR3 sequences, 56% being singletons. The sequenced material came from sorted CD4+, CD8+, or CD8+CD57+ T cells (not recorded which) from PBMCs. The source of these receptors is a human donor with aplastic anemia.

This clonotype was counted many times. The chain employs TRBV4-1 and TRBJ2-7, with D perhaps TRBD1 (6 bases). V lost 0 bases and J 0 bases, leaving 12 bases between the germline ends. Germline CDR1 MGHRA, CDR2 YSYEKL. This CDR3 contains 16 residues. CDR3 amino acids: CASSQDRGPVSYEQYF. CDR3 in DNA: TGCGCCAGCAGCCAAGACAGGGGCCCCGTCTCCTACGAGCAGTACTTC.

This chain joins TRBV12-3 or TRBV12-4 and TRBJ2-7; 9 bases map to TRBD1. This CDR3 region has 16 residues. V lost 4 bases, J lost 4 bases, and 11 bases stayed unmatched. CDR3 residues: CASSYRLDRGRYEQYF. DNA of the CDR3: TGTGCCAGCAGTTACCGATTAGACAGGGGGAGATACGAGCAGTACTTC.

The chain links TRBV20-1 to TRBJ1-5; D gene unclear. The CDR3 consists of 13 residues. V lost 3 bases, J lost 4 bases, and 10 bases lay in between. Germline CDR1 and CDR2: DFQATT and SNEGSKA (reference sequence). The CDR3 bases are TGCAGTGCTAGTAGGACCCCTAATCAGCCCCAGCATTTT. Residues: CSASRTPNQPQHF.

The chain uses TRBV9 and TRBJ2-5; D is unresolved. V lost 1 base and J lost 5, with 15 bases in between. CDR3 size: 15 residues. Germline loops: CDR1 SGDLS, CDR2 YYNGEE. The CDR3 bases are TGTGCCAGCAGCGTATTTGGGCGTAGGGCGGAGACCCAGTACTTC. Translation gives CASSVFGRRAETQYF. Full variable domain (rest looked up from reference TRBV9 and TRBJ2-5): DSGVTQTPKHLITATGQRVTLRCSPRSGDLSVYWYQQSLDQGLQFLIQYYNGEERAKGNILERFSAQQFPDLHSELNLSSLELGDSALYFCASSVFGRRAETQYFGPGTRLLVL.

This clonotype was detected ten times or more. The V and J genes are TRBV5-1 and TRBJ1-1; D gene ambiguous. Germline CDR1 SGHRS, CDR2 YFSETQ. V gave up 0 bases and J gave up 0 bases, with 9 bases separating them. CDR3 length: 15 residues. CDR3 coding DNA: TGCGCCAGCAGCTTGGCCGGTGGCGTGAACACTGAAGCTTTCTTT. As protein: CASSLAGGVNTEAFF.

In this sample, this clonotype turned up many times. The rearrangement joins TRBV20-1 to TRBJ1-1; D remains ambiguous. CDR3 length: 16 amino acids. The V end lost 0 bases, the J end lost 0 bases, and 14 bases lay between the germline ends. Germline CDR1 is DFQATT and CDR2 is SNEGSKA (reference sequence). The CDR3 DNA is TGCAGTGCTAGAGATCCTGGTAAGGGTATGAACACTGAAGCTTTCTTT. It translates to CSARDPGKGMNTEAFF.

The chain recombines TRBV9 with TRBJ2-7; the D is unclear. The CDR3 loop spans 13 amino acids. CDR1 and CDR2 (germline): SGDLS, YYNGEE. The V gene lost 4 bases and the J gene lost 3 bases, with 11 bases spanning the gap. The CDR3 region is CASSPDNGYEQYF. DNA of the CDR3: TGTGCCAGCAGCCCCGACAACGGCTACGAGCAGTACTTC. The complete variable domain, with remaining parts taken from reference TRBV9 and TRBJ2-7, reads DSGVTQTPKHLITATGQRVTLRCSPRSGDLSVYWYQQSLDQGLQFLIQYYNGEERAKGNILERFSAQQFPDLHSELNLSSLELGDSALYFCASSPDNGYEQYFGPGTRLTVT.

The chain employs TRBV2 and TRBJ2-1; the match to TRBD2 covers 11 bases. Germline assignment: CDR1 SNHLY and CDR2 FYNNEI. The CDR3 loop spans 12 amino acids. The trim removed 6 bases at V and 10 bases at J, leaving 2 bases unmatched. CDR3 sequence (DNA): TGTGCCAGCAGACGACTAGCGGGAGAGCAGTTCTTC. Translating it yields CASRRLAGEQFF.

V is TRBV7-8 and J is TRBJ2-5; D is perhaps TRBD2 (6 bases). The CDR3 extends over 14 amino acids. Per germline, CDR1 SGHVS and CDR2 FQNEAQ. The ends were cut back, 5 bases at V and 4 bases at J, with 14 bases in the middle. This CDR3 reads CASSVVREAETQYF. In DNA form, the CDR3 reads TGTGCCAGCAGCGTGGTCAGGGAGGCAGAGACCCAGTACTTC.

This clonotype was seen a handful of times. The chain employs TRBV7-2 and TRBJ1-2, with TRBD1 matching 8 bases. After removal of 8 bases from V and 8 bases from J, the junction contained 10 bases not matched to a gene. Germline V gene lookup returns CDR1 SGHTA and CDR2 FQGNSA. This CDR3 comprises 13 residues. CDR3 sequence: CASSMTGVGGYTF. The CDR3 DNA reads TGTGCCAGCTCCATGACAGGGGTCGGCGGCTACACCTTC.

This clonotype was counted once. The DNA of the CDR3 is TGTGCCAGCATTGGGCCGGGGAAGACCCAGTACTTC. Its protein product is CASIGPGKTQYF. The chain couples TRBV25-1 to TRBJ2-5; possibly TRBD2 for D (5 bases). Germline CDR1 and CDR2: MGHDK and SYGVNS. With 7 bases removed from V and 6 bases from J, the gap between germline ends came to 12 bases. The CDR3 has 12 amino acids.

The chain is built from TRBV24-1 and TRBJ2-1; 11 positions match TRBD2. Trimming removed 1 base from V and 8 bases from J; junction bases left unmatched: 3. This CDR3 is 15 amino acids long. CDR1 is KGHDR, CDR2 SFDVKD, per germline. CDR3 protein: CATSDFTSGSYEQFF. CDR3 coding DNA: TGTGCCACCAGTGATTTCACTAGCGGGAGTTATGAGCAGTTCTTC.

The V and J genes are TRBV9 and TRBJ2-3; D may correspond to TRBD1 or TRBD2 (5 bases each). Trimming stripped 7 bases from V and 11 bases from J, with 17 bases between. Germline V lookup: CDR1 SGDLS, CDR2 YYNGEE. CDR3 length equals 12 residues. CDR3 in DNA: TGTGCCAGCGGGGGACGGAACTACGAGCAGTATTTT. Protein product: CASGGRNYEQYF.

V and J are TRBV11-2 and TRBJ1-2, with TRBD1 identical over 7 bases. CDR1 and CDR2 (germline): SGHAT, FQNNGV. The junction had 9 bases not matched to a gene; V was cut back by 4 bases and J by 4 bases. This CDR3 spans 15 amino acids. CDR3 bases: TGTGCCAGCAGCTCGGGACAGCCCTTGGGCTATGGCTACACCTTC. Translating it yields CASSSGQPLGYGYTF.

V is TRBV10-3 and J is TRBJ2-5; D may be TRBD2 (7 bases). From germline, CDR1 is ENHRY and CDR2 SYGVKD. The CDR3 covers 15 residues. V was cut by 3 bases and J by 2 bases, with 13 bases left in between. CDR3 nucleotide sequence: TGTGCCATCAGTGATCGGGGGGCTTCACAAGAGACCCAGTACTTC. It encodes CAISDRGASQETQYF.

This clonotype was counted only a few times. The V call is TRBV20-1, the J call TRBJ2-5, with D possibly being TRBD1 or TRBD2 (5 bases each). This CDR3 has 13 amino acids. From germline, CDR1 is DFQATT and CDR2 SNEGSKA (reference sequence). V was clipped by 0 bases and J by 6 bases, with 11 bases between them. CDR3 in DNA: TGCAGTGCTAGAGATATGGGGGAACAGACCCAGTACTTC. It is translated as CSARDMGEQTQYF.

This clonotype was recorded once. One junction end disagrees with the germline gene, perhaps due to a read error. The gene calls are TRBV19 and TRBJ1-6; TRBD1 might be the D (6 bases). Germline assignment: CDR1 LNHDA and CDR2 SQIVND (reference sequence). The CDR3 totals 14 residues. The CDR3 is CASSIVQGNSPLHF. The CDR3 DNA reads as TGTGCCAGTAGTATCGTACAGGGAAATTCACCCCTCCACTTC.

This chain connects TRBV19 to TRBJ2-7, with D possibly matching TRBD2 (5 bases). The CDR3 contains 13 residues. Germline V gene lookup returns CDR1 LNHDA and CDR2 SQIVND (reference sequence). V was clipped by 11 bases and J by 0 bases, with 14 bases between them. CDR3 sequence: CASRGQYSYEQYF. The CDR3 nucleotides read TGTGCCTCAAGAGGGCAGTACTCCTACGAGCAGTACTTC.

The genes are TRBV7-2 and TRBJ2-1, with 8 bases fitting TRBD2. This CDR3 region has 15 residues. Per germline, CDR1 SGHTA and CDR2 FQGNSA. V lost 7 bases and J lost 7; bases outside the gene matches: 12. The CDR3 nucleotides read TGTGCCAGCACCTACCGGACGGGAGGGCCAAATGAGCAGTTCTTC. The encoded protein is CASTYRTGGPNEQFF.

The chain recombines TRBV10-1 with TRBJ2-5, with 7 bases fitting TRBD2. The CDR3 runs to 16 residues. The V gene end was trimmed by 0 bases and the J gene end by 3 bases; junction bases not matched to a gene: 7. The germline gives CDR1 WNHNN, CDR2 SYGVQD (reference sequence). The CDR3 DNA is TGCGCCAGCAGTGAGTCCGCGGGAGCAGTGGAAGAGACCCAGTACTTC. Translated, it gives CASSESAGAVEETQYF.

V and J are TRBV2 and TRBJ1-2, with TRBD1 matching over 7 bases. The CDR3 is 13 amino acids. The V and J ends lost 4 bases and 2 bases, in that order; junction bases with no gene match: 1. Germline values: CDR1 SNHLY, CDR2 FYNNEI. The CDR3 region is CASSADRNYGYTF. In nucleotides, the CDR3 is TGTGCCAGCAGTGCGGACAGGAACTATGGCTACACCTTC.

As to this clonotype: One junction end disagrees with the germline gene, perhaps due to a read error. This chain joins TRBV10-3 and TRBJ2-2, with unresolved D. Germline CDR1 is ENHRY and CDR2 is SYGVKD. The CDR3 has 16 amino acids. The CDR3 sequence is CASSESIPLNIGELFF. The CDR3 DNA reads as TGTGCCAGCAGTGAATCCATCCCCCTGAACATCGGGGAGCTGTTTTTT.

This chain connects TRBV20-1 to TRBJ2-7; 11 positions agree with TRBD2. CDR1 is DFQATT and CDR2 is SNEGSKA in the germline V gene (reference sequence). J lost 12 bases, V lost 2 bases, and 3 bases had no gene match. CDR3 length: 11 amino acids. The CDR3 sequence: CSARPGLAAYF. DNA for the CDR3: TGCAGTGCTAGACCGGGACTAGCGGCGTACTTC.

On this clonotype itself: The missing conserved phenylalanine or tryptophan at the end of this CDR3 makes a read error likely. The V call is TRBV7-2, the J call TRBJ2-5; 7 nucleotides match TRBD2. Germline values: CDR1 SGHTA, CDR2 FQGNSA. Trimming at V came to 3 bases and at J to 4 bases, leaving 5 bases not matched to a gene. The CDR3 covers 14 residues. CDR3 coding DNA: TGTGCCAGCAGCTTGGGTGGCGGGAGAGAGACCCAGTACCTC. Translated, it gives CASSLGGGRETQYL.

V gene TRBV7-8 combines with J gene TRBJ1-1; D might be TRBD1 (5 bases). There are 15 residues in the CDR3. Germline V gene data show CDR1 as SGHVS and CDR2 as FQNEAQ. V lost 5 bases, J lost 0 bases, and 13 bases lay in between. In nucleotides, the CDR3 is TGTGCCAGCAGCCCCCGGGGCACTATGAACACTGAAGCTTTCTTT. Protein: CASSPRGTMNTEAFF.

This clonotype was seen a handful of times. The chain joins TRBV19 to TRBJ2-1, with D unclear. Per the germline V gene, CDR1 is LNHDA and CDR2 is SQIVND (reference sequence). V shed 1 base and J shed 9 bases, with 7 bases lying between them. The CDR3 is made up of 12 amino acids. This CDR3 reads CASSIAATEQFF. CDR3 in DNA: TGTGCCAGTAGTATAGCAGCAACTGAGCAGTTCTTC.

CDR3 residues: CASRGTGQYF. For the CDR3, the DNA is TGTGCCAGCAGGGGAACGGGGCAGTACTTC. The chain has TRBV2 and TRBJ2-7; the D is unclear. V lost 6 bases and J lost 9, with 9 bases in between. The CDR3 has 10 residues. The V gene's germline CDR1 is SNHLY and CDR2 FYNNEI.

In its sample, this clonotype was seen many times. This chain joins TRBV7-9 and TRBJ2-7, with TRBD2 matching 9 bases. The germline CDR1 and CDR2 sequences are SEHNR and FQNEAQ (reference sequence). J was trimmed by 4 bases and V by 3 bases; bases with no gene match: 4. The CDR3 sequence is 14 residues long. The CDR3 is CASSFGGGVYEQYF. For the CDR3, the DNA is TGTGCCAGCAGCTTCGGCGGGGGGGTTTACGAGCAGTACTTC. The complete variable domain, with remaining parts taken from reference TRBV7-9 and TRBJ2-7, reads DTGVSQNPRHKITKRGQNVTFRCDPISEHNRLYWYRQTLGQGPEFLTYFQNEAQLEKSRLLSDRFSAERPKGSFSTLEIQRTEQGDSAMYLCASSFGGGVYEQYFGPGTRLTVT.

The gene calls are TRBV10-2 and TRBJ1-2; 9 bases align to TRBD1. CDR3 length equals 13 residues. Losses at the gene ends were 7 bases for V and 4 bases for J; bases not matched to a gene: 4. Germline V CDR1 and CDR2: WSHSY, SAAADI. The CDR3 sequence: CASKGQGRYGYTF. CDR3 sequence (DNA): TGCGCCAGCAAGGGACAGGGCCGCTATGGCTACACCTTC.